Below are 31 T cell receptor beta chains sequenced from a single sample in a study of T cells in Graves' hyperthyroidism and ophthalmopathy. The investigators amplified TCR beta CDR3 regions from RNA transcripts. A first-round RT-PCR of the TCR CDR3 used the HTBI primer set. MiXCR was run by TCRdb on the multiplex PCR reads, yielding one entry per CDR3 protein. The data contain some 350,000 distinct CDR3 sequences, just under 25% of them singletons. The sample comprised blood. The origin of the receptors is a man aged 45 to 65 with Graves' hyperthyroidism.

The J gene is TRBJ1-2, the V gene TRBV6-1; 7 bases match TRBD1. The CDR3 has 15 residues. The J segment lost 2 bases and the V segment lost 5 bases, leaving 8 bases of the junction unmatched. Germline CDR1 and CDR2: MNHNS and SASEGT. The CDR3 DNA follows: TGTGCCAGCAGTAACCCGGGACAGATCAACTATGGCTACACCTTC. Encoded protein: CASSNPGQINYGYTF.

This clonotype has at least ten counts. The rearrangement joins TRBV6-2 or TRBV6-3 to TRBJ2-5; 10 bases are shared with TRBD2. V gave up 4 bases and J gave up 5 bases; unmatched junction bases: 7. The germline gives CDR1 MNHEY, CDR2 SVGEGT. The CDR3 spans 15 residues. CDR3 in amino acids: CASSSPGTSVETQYF. The CDR3 DNA is TGTGCCAGCAGTTCCCCCGGGACTAGCGTTGAGACCCAGTACTTC.

This clonotype was detected only a few times. This chain joins TRBV27 and TRBJ1-1; no clear D. Trimming stripped 2 bases from V and 1 base from J, with 8 bases between. CDR1 MNHEY and CDR2 SMNVEV come from the germline V gene (reference sequence). This CDR3 is built from 14 residues. CDR3 sequence reads: CASSLLSPNTEAFF. For the CDR3, the DNA is TGTGCCAGCAGTTTACTGTCCCCGAACACTGAAGCTTTCTTT.

This clonotype occurred a few times. V gene TRBV6-1 combines with J gene TRBJ1-1, with D uncertain. Germline assignment: CDR1 MNHNS and CDR2 SASEGT. The V end was cut by 3 bases, the J end by 8 bases, with 7 bases between. The CDR3 length is 11 residues. CDR3 nucleotides: TGTGCCAGCAGTGATTGGCTCGAAGCTTTCTTT. Encoded protein: CASSDWLEAFF.

This clonotype was detected a few times. The chain links TRBV15 to TRBJ2-1, with TRBD2 matching over 10 bases. Trimming took 0 bases from V and 2 from J; bases not matched to a gene: 1. The CDR3 consists of 16 residues. Germline V CDR1 and CDR2: LNHNV, YYDKDF (reference sequence). CDR3 bases: TGTGCCACCAGCAGAGAACTAGCGGGAACCTACAATGAGCAGTTCTTC. It translates to CATSRELAGTYNEQFF.

This clonotype was seen a handful of times. The gene calls are TRBV2 and TRBJ1-1; D is uncertain. The CDR3 runs to 13 residues. CDR1 is SNHLY and CDR2 is FYNNEI in the germline V gene. The ends were cut back, 9 bases at V and 7 bases at J, with 18 bases in the middle. The CDR3 coding sequence is TGTGCCAGGCAGCTGACCTATACCGATGAAGCTTTCTTT. It is translated as CARQLTYTDEAFF.

This chain joins TRBV6-1 and TRBJ1-2; no definite D call. V was shortened by 5 bases and J by 3 bases, with 7 bases between the two germline ends. The CDR3 covers 12 residues. Germline V lookup: CDR1 MNHNS, CDR2 SASEGT. This chain's CDR3 is CASSRPYYGYTF. DNA for the CDR3: TGTGCCAGCAGTAGGCCCTACTATGGCTACACCTTC.

This clonotype was seen more than once but under ten times. The rearrangement links TRBV28 to TRBJ2-3; possibly TRBD2 for D (6 bases). The V end lost 8 bases, the J end lost 4 bases, and 19 bases lay between the germline ends. CDR1 and CDR2 (germline): MDHEN, SYDVKM. The CDR3 sequence is 15 residues long. CDR3 sequence (DNA): TGTGCCAGCTCCACCGGCGGGGCACTGGCAGATACGCAGTATTTT. Protein product: CASSTGGALADTQYF.

This clonotype was observed many times. V is TRBV7-3 and J is TRBJ2-3; no clear D gene. V was pared by 5 bases and J by 5 bases, with 11 bases between. Germline V gives CDR1 SGHTA, CDR2 FQGTGA. There are 13 residues in the CDR3. In DNA form, the CDR3 reads TGTGCCAGCAGCAAAAGCGTAGGAGATACGCAGTATTTT. It specifies CASSKSVGDTQYF.

The J gene is TRBJ2-2, the V gene TRBV18, with a tentative D call TRBD1 (6 bases). The CDR3 totals 15 residues. Trimming removed 6 bases from V and 1 base from J, with 12 bases in between. Germline loops: CDR1 KGHSH, CDR2 LQKENI. The CDR3 coding sequence is TGTGCCAGCTCGTATAAGGGACAGAACACCGGGGAGCTGTTTTTT. Its translation: CASSYKGQNTGELFF.

The V and J genes are TRBV20-1 and TRBJ1-4; possible D gene TRBD1, 5 bases. Germline V gene lookup returns CDR1 DFQATT and CDR2 SNEGSKA (reference sequence). V lost 0 bases to trimming and J lost 7 bases, with 12 bases between them. The CDR3 is 14 amino acids. CDR3 DNA: TGCAGTGCTAGAGATGCCAAGGGGAGTGAAAAACTGTTTTTT. Translated: CSARDAKGSEKLFF.

The chain has TRBV7-9 and TRBJ2-3; tentative D call: TRBD1 (6 bases). V shed 4 bases and J shed 0 bases, with 14 bases lying between them. From germline, CDR1 is SEHNR and CDR2 FQNEAQ (reference sequence). The CDR3 totals 16 residues. The CDR3 loop is CASSSRVGGSTDTQYF. Here the CDR3 DNA reads TGTGCCAGCAGCTCCAGGGTTGGGGGCAGCACAGATACGCAGTATTTT.

This clonotype was counted between two and nine times. The rearrangement links TRBV12-5 to TRBJ2-7; 7 bases fit TRBD2. This CDR3 region has 14 residues. Trimming removed 1 base from V and 0 bases from J; junction bases left unmatched: 0. The germline gives CDR1 LGHNT, CDR2 FRNRAP. This CDR3 reads CASGLGGSSYEQYF. CDR3 nucleotides: TGTGCTAGTGGTTTGGGCGGGAGCTCCTACGAGCAGTACTTC.

A note on this clonotype: A much larger clonotype is one base distant, so this may be a read error. The genes are TRBV20-1 and TRBJ2-7, with D hard to call. V was trimmed by 6 bases and J by 3 bases, leaving 15 bases between them. The CDR3 covers 13 residues. Per the germline V gene, CDR1 is DFQATT and CDR2 is SNEGSKA (reference sequence). CDR3 nucleotides: TGCAGTGCAATTAAGACTGGAAGCTACGAGCAGTACTTC. This translates into CSAIKTGSYEQYF.

The table lists this clonotype with a few counts. The chain is built from TRBV4-1 and TRBJ1-2; 8 nucleotides line up with TRBD1. The V gene end was trimmed by 5 bases and the J gene end by 4 bases; junction bases not matched to a gene: 6. The CDR3 totals 14 residues. The germline V gene encodes CDR1 MGHRA and CDR2 YSYEKL. The CDR3 reads CASSATTGAYGYTF. The CDR3 DNA sequence: TGCGCCAGCAGCGCAACGACAGGGGCCTATGGCTACACCTTC.

This clonotype appeared many times. The chain joins TRBV11-2 to TRBJ2-1; D uncertain. CDR3 length: 16 amino acids. Germline V lookup: CDR1 SGHAT, CDR2 FQNNGV. V lost 2 bases, J lost 8 bases, and 19 bases lay in between. CDR3 amino acids: CASSLIYSPQSDEQFF. Here the CDR3 DNA reads TGTGCCAGCAGCTTAATTTACTCCCCACAATCCGATGAGCAGTTCTTC.

This chain joins TRBV30 and TRBJ2-7; 10 bases match TRBD1. The ends lost 2 bases at V and 3 bases at J; junction bases unmatched: 7. The CDR3 is 15 residues long. Germline V gene lookup returns CDR1 GTSNPN and CDR2 SVGIG (reference sequence). CDR3 nucleotide sequence: TGTGCCTGGAGTTATCCCCGGGACAGGGGCTACGAGCAGTACTTC. It translates to CAWSYPRDRGYEQYF. Full variable domain (remainder filled in from reference TRBV30 and TRBJ2-7): SQTIHQWPATLVQPVGSPLSLECTVEGTSNPNLYWYRQAAGRGLQLLFYSVGIGQISSEVPQNLSASRPQDRQFILSSKKLLLSDSGFYLCAWSYPRDRGYEQYFGPGTRLTVT.

This clonotype was detected only a few times. This chain uses TRBV6-1 with TRBJ2-1; 12 positions agree with TRBD2. V shed 5 bases and J 4 bases; nucleotides not matched to a gene: 6. Looked up from germline, CDR1 is MNHNS and CDR2 is SASEGT. The CDR3 extends over 16 amino acids. The CDR3 DNA reads as TGTGCCAGCAGTTTCCGGACTAGCGGGGATTACAATGAGCAGTTCTTC. This translates into CASSFRTSGDYNEQFF.

The chain joins TRBV9 to TRBJ2-1; the D gene is possibly TRBD1 (6 bases). This CDR3 spans 15 amino acids. The V end lost 3 bases, the J end lost 1 base, and 11 bases lay between the germline ends. Germline values: CDR1 SGDLS, CDR2 YYNGEE. The CDR3 is CASSGRDTSYNEQFF. The CDR3 DNA sequence: TGTGCCAGCAGCGGCCGGGACACGTCCTACAATGAGCAGTTCTTC.

This clonotype was seen ten or more times. The CDR3 DNA is TGTGCCAGCAGCTTCCAGGGGGAGCTAAATCAGCCCCAGCATTTT. Encoded protein: CASSFQGELNQPQHF. J is TRBJ1-5 and V is TRBV12-3 or TRBV12-4; 7 nucleotides match TRBD1. CDR3 length: 15 amino acids. The V segment lost 6 bases and the J segment 4 bases; nucleotides outside the gene matches: 9.

This chain uses TRBV24-1 with TRBJ2-1, with D hard to call. V lost 4 bases and J 11 bases, leaving 11 bases between the germline ends. This CDR3 spans 12 amino acids. Germline CDR1 and CDR2: KGHDR and SFDVKD. CDR3 nucleotide sequence: TGTGCCACCAGTGACCCGGGCTATCAGCAGTTCTTC. This sequence encodes CATSDPGYQQFF.

This chain joins TRBV11-2 and TRBJ1-2, with D possibly matching TRBD1 (5 bases). Germline V gene lookup returns CDR1 SGHAT and CDR2 FQNNGV. The length of the CDR3 is 14 residues. Between the trimmed V and J ends, which lost 3 bases and 5 bases, there was a span of 13 bases. CDR3 nucleotide sequence: TGTGCCAGCAGCTTTTCGGGGCAGATTTATGGCTACACCTTC. Translation: CASSFSGQIYGYTF.

The V call is TRBV6-5, the J call TRBJ2-2; TRBD1 or TRBD2 may be the D gene (5 bases each). The V end lost 0 bases, the J end lost 0 bases, and 8 bases lay between the germline ends. Germline CDR1 MNHEY, CDR2 SVGAGI. The CDR3 loop spans 16 amino acids. DNA of the CDR3: TGTGCCAGCAGTTACTCGGGACCCTCGAACACCGGGGAGCTGTTTTTT. This codes for CASSYSGPSNTGELFF.

This clonotype was observed at least ten times. DNA for the CDR3: TGCAGTGCTAGAGCAACAGGGGGCTACACCGGGGAGCTGTTTTTT. This sequence encodes CSARATGGYTGELFF. The gene calls are TRBV20-1 and TRBJ2-2, with 9 bases fitting TRBD1. The V segment lost 1 base and the J segment 3 bases; nucleotides outside the gene matches: 3. Germline V lookup: CDR1 DFQATT, CDR2 SNEGSKA (reference sequence). The length of the CDR3 is 15 residues.

The chain couples TRBV10-3 to TRBJ1-1; possible D gene TRBD1, 6 bases. The CDR3 is 14 amino acids. Germline V gene sequence: CDR1 ENHRY, CDR2 SYGVKD. V dropped 7 bases and J dropped 1 base, with 13 bases sitting between them. CDR3 in amino acids: CAITDRSSNTEAFF. DNA of the CDR3: TGTGCCATCACGGACAGATCGTCGAACACTGAAGCTTTCTTT.

The chain employs TRBV2 and TRBJ2-1, with TRBD2 matching over 10 bases. This CDR3 spans 17 amino acids. Germline V lookup: CDR1 SNHLY, CDR2 FYNNEI. The V and J ends lost 6 bases and 8 bases, in that order; junction bases with no gene match: 16. CDR3 nucleotide sequence: TGTGCCAGCAGGCCTAGAGGGACTAGCGAGGAGGGGGATGAGCAGTTCTTC. Residues: CASRPRGTSEEGDEQFF.

The chain couples TRBV7-3 to TRBJ2-5; 7 bases align to TRBD2. CDR3 length: 14 amino acids. The V gene end was trimmed by 0 bases and the J gene end by 4 bases; junction bases not matched to a gene: 2. From germline, CDR1 is SGHTA and CDR2 FQGTGA. Here the CDR3 DNA reads TGTGCCAGCAGCTTAACCGGACTAGGAGAGACCCAGTACTTC. Translation: CASSLTGLGETQYF. Full variable domain (missing parts from reference TRBV7-3 and TRBJ2-5): GAGVSQTPSNKVTEKGKYVELRCDPISGHTALYWYRQSLGQGPEFLIYFQGTGAADDSGLPNDRFFAVRPEGSVSTLKIQRTERGDSAVYLCASSLTGLGETQYFGPGTRLLVL.

This clonotype was counted a few times. The V and J genes are TRBV19 and TRBJ2-3; perhaps TRBD2 as D (6 bases). Trimming took 5 bases from V and 5 from J, leaving 11 bases between them. The germline V gene has CDR1 LNHDA and CDR2 SQIVND (reference sequence). CDR3 length equals 13 residues. The CDR3 spells CASSVAVGDTQYF. The CDR3 nucleotides read TGTGCCAGTAGTGTAGCGGTGGGAGATACGCAGTATTTT.

This clonotype turned up a few times. This rearrangement joins TRBV2 to TRBJ2-3, with TRBD2 identical over 14 bases. This CDR3 has 21 amino acids. Per the germline V gene, CDR1 is SNHLY and CDR2 is FYNNEI. V gave up 5 bases and J gave up 0 bases; unmatched junction bases: 16. The CDR3 DNA follows: TGTGCCAGCAGTCTGGGACTAGCGGGAGTGGCTCGGGCCCCTAGCACAGATACGCAGTATTTT. Translation gives CASSLGLAGVARAPSTDTQYF.

This clonotype was recorded many times. The chain combines TRBV28 with TRBJ2-1; the match to TRBD1 covers 10 bases. The CDR3 length is 15 residues. V lost 8 bases to trimming and J lost 5 bases; unmatched junction nucleotides: 9. Germline V gene data show CDR1 as MDHEN and CDR2 as SYDVKM. The CDR3 spells CASVPTGGPNNEQFF. DNA of the CDR3: TGTGCCAGCGTCCCGACAGGGGGCCCTAACAATGAGCAGTTCTTC.

The chain is built from TRBV10-3 and TRBJ2-3; D uncertain. Germline V gene sequence: CDR1 ENHRY, CDR2 SYGVKD. This CDR3 has 13 amino acids. The V and J ends lost 0 bases and 8 bases respectively, with 9 bases between them. CDR3 amino acids: CAISESVSGTQYF. CDR3 DNA: TGTGCCATCAGTGAGTCGGTGTCGGGTACGCAGTATTTT.